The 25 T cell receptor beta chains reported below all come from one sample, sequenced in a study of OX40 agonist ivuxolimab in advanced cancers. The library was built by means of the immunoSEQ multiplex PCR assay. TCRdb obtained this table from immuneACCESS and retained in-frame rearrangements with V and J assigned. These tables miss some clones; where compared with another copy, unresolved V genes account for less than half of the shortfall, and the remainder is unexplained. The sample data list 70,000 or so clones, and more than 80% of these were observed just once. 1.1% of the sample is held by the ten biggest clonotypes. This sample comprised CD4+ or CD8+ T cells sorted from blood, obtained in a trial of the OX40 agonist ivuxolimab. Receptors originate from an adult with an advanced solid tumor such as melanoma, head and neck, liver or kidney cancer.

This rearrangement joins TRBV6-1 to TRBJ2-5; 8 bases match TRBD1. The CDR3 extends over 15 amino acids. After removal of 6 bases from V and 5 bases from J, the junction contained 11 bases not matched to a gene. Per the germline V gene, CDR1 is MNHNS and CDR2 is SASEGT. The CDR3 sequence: CASSSDRQGRETQYF. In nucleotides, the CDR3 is TGTGCCAGCAGCTCGGACCGACAGGGGAGGGAGACCCAGTACTTC.

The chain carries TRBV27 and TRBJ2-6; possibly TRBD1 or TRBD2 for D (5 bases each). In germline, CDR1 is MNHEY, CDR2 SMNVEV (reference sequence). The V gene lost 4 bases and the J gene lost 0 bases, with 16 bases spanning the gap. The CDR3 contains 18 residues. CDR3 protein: CASSSSGTARSGANVLTF. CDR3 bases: TGTGCCAGCAGTTCTTCCGGGACGGCACGCTCTGGGGCCAACGTCCTGACTTTC.

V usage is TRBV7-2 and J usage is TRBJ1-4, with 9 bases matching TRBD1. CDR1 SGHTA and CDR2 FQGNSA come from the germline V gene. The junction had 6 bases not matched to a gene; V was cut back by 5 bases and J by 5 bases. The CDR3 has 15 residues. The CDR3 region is CASSPRQGENEKLFF. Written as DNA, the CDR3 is TGTGCCAGCAGCCCCCGACAGGGGGAGAATGAAAAACTGTTTTTT.

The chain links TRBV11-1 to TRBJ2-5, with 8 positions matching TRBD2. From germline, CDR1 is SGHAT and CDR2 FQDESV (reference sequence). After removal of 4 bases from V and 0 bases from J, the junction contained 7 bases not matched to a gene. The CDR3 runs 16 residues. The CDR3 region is CASSSAPGGDQETQYF. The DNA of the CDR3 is TGTGCCAGCAGCTCTGCCCCCGGGGGGGACCAAGAGACCCAGTACTTC.

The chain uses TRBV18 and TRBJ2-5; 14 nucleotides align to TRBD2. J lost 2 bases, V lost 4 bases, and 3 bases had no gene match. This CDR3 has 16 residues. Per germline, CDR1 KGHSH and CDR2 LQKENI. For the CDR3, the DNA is TGTGCCAGCTCACTGGGACTAGCGGGGGAGCAAGAGACCCAGTACTTC. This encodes CASSLGLAGEQETQYF.

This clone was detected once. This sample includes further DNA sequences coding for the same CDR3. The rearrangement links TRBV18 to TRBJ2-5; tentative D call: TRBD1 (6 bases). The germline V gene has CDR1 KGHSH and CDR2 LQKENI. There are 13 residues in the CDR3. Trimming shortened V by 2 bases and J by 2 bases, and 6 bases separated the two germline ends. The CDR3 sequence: CASSPGQQETQYF. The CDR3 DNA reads TGTGCCAGCTCACCAGGACAGCAAGAGACCCAGTACTTC. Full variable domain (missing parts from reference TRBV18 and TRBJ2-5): NAGVMQNPRHLVRRRGQEARLRCSPMKGHSHVYWYRQLPEEGLKFMVYLQKENIIDESGMPKERFSAEFPKEGPSILRIQQVVRGDSAAYFCASSPGQQETQYFGPGTRLLVL.

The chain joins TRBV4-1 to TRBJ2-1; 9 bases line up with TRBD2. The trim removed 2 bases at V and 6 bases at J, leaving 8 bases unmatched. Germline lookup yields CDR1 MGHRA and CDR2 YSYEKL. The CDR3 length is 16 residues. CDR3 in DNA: TGCGCCAGCAGCCAAACAGGGCGGGGGGGCCCCAATGAGCAGTTCTTC. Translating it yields CASSQTGRGGPNEQFF.

CDR3 loop: CAWSGFGSYGYTF. The CDR3 DNA reads TGTGCCTGGAGTGGCTTTGGGTCCTATGGCTACACCTTC. The chain employs TRBV30 and TRBJ1-2; D is unclear. The CDR3 runs to 13 residues. Trimming removed 1 base from V and 4 bases from J, with 10 bases in between. Looked up from germline, CDR1 is GTSNPN and CDR2 is SVGIG (reference sequence).

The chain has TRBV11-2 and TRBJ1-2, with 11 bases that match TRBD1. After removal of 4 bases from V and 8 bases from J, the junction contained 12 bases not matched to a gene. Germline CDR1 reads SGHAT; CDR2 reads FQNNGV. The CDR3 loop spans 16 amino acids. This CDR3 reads CASSSRTGTGGRGYTF. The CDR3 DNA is TGTGCCAGCAGCTCACGAACCGGGACAGGGGGTAGGGGCTACACCTTC.

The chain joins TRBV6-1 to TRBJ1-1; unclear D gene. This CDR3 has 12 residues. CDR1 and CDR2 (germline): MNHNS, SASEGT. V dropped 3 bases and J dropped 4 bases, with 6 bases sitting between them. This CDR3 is CASSETPTEAFF. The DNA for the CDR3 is TGTGCCAGCAGTGAGACCCCCACTGAAGCTTTCTTT.

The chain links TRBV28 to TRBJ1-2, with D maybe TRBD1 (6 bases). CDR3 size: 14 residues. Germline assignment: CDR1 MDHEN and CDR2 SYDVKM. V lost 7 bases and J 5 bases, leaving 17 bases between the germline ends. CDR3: CASTVGGRAYGYTF. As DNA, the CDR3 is TGTGCCAGCACCGTAGGGGGGAGAGCGTATGGCTACACCTTC.

The CDR3 reads CAIKKAWLDEKLFF. DNA for the CDR3: TGTGCCATCAAAAAAGCGTGGCTTGATGAAAAACTGTTTTTT. The chain joins TRBV2 to TRBJ1-4; D gene uncertain. The ends were cut back, 10 bases at V and 6 bases at J, with 18 bases in the middle. This CDR3 has 14 amino acids. Germline V gene data show CDR1 as SNHLY and CDR2 as FYNNEI.

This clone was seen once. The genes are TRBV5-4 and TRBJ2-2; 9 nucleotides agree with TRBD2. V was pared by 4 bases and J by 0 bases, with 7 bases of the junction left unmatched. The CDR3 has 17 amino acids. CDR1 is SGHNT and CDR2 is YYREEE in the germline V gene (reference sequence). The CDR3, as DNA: TGTGCCAGCAGCGGGCCGGGACTAGCCGCGAACACCGGGGAGCTGTTTTTT. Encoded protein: CASSGPGLAANTGELFF. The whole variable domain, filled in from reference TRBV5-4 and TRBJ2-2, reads ETGVTQSPTHLIKTRGQQVTLRCSSQSGHNTVSWYQQALGQGPQFIFQYYREEENGRGNFPPRFSGLQFPNYSSELNVNALELDDSALYLCASSGPGLAANTGELFFGEGSRLTVL.

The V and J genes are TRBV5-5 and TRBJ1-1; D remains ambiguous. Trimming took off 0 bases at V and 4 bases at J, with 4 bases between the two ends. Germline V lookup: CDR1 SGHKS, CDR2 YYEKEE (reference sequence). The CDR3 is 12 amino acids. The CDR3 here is CASSLGLTEAFF. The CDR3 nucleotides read TGTGCCAGCAGCTTGGGACTCACTGAAGCTTTCTTT.

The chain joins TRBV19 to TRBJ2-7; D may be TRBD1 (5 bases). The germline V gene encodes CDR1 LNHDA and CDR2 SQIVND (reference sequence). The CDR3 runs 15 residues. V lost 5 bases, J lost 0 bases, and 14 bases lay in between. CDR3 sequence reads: CASSRLQAASYEQYF. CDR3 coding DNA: TGTGCCAGTAGTCGGTTACAGGCTGCCTCCTACGAGCAGTACTTC.

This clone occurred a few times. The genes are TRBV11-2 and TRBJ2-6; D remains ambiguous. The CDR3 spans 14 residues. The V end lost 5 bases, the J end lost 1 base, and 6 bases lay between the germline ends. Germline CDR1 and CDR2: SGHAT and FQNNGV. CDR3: CASSPRSGANVLTF. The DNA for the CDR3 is TGTGCCAGCAGCCCGCGTTCTGGGGCCAACGTCCTGACTTTC.

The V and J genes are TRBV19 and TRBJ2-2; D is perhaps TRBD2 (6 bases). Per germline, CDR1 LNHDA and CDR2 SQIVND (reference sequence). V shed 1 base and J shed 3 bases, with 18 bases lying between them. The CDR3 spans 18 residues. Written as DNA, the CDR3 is TGTGCCAGTAGTATAGTACGGGGGAACCGCCGGTACACCGGGGAGCTGTTTTTT. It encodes CASSIVRGNRRYTGELFF.

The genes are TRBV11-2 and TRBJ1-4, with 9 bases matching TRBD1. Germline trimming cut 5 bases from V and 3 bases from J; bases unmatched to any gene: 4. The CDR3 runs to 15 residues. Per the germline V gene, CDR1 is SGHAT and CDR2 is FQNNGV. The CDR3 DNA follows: TGTGCCAGCAGCCGGACAGGGGCGGCTAATGAAAAACTGTTTTTT. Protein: CASSRTGAANEKLFF.

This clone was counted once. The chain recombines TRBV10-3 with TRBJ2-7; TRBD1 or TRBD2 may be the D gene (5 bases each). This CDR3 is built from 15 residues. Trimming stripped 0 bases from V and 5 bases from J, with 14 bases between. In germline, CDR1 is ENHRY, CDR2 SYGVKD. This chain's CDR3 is CAISESRGEPNEQYF. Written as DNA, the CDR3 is TGTGCCATCAGTGAGTCGAGAGGGGAACCCAACGAGCAGTACTTC.

The CDR3 protein is CASSKGTATGETQYF. Here the CDR3 DNA reads TGTGCCAGCAGCAAAGGGACCGCTACGGGGGAGACCCAGTACTTC. This rearrangement joins TRBV7-2 to TRBJ2-5, with D tentatively TRBD1 or TRBD2 (5 bases each). The CDR3 length is 15 residues. V was trimmed by 5 bases and J by 5 bases, leaving 18 bases between them. Per the germline V gene, CDR1 is SGHTA and CDR2 is FQGNSA.

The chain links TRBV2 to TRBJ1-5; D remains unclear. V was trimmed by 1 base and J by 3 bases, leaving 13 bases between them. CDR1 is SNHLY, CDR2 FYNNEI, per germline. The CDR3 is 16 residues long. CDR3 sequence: CASSEVRPANNQPQHF. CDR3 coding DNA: TGTGCCAGCAGTGAAGTTCGCCCGGCAAACAATCAGCCCCAGCATTTT.

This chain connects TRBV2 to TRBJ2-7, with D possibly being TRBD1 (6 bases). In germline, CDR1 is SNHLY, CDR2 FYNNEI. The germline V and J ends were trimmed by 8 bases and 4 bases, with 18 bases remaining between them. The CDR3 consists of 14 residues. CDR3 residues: CASFRQVPFYEQYF. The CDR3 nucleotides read TGTGCCAGCTTTAGACAGGTCCCTTTTTACGAGCAGTACTTC.

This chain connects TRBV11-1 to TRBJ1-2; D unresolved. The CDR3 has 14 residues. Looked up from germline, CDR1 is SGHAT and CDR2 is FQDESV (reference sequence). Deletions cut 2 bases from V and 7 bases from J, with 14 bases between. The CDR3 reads CASSLSSGRSGYTF. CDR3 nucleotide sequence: TGTGCCAGCAGCTTATCATCGGGGAGATCTGGCTACACCTTC.

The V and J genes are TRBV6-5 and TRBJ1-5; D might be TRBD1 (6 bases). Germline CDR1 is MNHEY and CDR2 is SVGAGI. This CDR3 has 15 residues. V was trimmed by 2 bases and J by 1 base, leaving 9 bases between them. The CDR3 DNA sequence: TGTGCCAGCAGTTACGGCGGGGGCAGCAATCAGCCCCAGCATTTT. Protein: CASSYGGGSNQPQHF.

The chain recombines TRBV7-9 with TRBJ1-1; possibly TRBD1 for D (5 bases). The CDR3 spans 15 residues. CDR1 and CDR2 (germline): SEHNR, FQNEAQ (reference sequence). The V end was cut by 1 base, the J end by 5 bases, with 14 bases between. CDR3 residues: CASSLGRRVRTEAFF. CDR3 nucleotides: TGTGCCAGCAGCTTAGGCCGCAGGGTACGGACTGAAGCTTTCTTT. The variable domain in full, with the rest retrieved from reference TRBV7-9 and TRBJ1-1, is DTGVSQNPRHKITKRGQNVTFRCDPISEHNRLYWYRQTLGQGPEFLTYFQNEAQLEKSRLLSDRFSAERPKGSFSTLEIQRTEQGDSAMYLCASSLGRRVRTEAFFGQGTRLTVV.